These 25 T cell receptor beta chains were all obtained from the same sample, sequenced in a study of blood T cell repertoires in COVID-19 (dated by TCRdb to 2018 to 2020). Receptor libraries were prepared by the immunoSEQ multiplex PCR assay. TCRdb limited this immuneACCESS table to in-frame rearrangements with V and J called. A share of clones is missing; checked studies link under half to unresolved V genes, and the rest is unexplained. This sample gives about 160,000 clones in total; about 81% of them show up just once. Clones ranked in the top ten supply approximately 11% of the sample. The specimen sequenced was peripheral blood. The receptor set was obtained from a human donor in a cohort sampled during active COVID-19.

V usage is TRBV3-1 (or the pseudogene TRBV3-2) and J usage is TRBJ2-1, with 9 positions matching TRBD2. With V trimmed by 7 bases and J by 8 bases, 15 bases remained unmatched. The CDR3 has 16 amino acids. CDR1 is LGHDT, CDR2 YNNKEL, per germline (reference sequence). The DNA of the CDR3 is TGTGCCAGCACGGCATATCTAGCGGGAACTGTCGATGAGCAGTTCTTC. Protein sequence: CASTAYLAGTVDEQFF.

This clone showed up just a few times. The genes are TRBV27 and TRBJ1-1; maybe TRBD1 (6 bases). Trimming removed 7 bases from V and 0 bases from J, with 12 bases in between. The CDR3 covers 14 residues. The germline CDR1 and CDR2 sequences are MNHEY and SMNVEV (reference sequence). The CDR3 bases are TGTGCCAGCACCATCGGGGGGCTGAACACTGAAGCTTTCTTT. It yields the protein CASTIGGLNTEAFF.

The CDR3: CASSRVGRDNQPQHF. CDR3 sequence (DNA): TGTGCCAGTAGTCGGGTCGGCAGGGACAATCAGCCCCAGCATTTT. The chain recombines TRBV19 with TRBJ1-5; tentative D call: TRBD1 (5 bases). Trimming stripped 5 bases from V and 3 bases from J, with 14 bases between. Germline V lookup: CDR1 LNHDA, CDR2 SQIVND (reference sequence). This CDR3 comprises 15 residues. The whole variable domain, filled in from reference TRBV19 and TRBJ1-5, reads DGGITQSPKYLFRKEGQNVTLSCEQNLNHDAMYWYRQDPGQGLRLIYYSQIVNDFQKGDIAEGYSVSREKKESFPLTVTSAQKNPTAFYLCASSRVGRDNQPQHFGDGTRLSIL.

The rearrangement uses TRBV7-8 and TRBJ1-1; tentatively, D is TRBD1 (6 bases). Per germline, CDR1 SGHVS and CDR2 FQNEAQ. Trimming removed 5 bases at V and 1 base at J, with 17 bases between. This CDR3 contains 16 residues. The CDR3 nucleotides read TGTGCCAGCAGCCCTAGGGGGGGGACCCAGAACACTGAAGCTTTCTTT. Amino acid sequence: CASSPRGGTQNTEAFF.

V usage is TRBV7-3 and J usage is TRBJ2-5; a weak D match, TRBD1 (6 bases). The V end lost 5 bases, the J end lost 5 bases, and 12 bases lay between the germline ends. The CDR3 consists of 13 residues. The V gene's germline CDR1 is SGHTA and CDR2 FQGTGA. CDR3: CASSPGVIETQYF. CDR3 nucleotide sequence: TGTGCCAGCAGCCCAGGGGTAATCGAGACCCAGTACTTC.

The chain is built from TRBV6-2 or TRBV6-3 and TRBJ1-5; a possible D gene is TRBD1 (5 bases). Trimming cost V 5 bases and J 3 bases, with 11 bases left between them. This CDR3 has 14 residues. The germline gives CDR1 MNHEY, CDR2 SVGEGT. The chain's CDR3 is CASSPGLLNQPQHF. The CDR3, as DNA: TGTGCCAGCAGTCCAGGGCTCCTCAATCAGCCCCAGCATTTT.

The V gene is TRBV5-4, the J gene TRBJ2-2; 7 nucleotides align to TRBD2. The V and J ends lost 3 bases and 5 bases, in that order; junction bases with no gene match: 4. This CDR3 is built from 14 residues. Looked up from germline, CDR1 is SGHNT and CDR2 is YYREEE (reference sequence). CDR3 amino acids: CASSSGLLTGELFF. The DNA for the CDR3 is TGTGCCAGCAGCTCGGGACTATTGACCGGGGAGCTGTTTTTT. Complete variable domain (other parts from reference TRBV5-4 and TRBJ2-2): ETGVTQSPTHLIKTRGQQVTLRCSSQSGHNTVSWYQQALGQGPQFIFQYYREEENGRGNFPPRFSGLQFPNYSSELNVNALELDDSALYLCASSSGLLTGELFFGEGSRLTVL.

V usage is TRBV10-3 and J usage is TRBJ2-2; a weak D match, TRBD1 (5 bases). The CDR3 covers 15 residues. V lost 0 bases and J lost 5, with 10 bases in between. Germline lookup yields CDR1 ENHRY and CDR2 SYGVKD. CDR3: CAISESQGATGELFF. The CDR3 DNA reads as TGTGCCATCAGTGAGTCCCAGGGTGCGACCGGGGAGCTGTTTTTT.

The chain employs TRBV20-1 and TRBJ2-4; D call uncertain. Per the germline V gene, CDR1 is DFQATT and CDR2 is SNEGSKA (reference sequence). CDR3 length: 10 amino acids. V was trimmed by 6 bases and J by 5 bases, leaving 5 bases between them. The CDR3 DNA is TGCAGTGCATCCGAAAACATTCAGTACTTC. It yields the protein CSASENIQYF.

V usage is TRBV7-2 and J usage is TRBJ2-7; the D gene is possibly TRBD1 (6 bases). V was cut by 8 bases and J by 0 bases, with 14 bases left in between. This CDR3 spans 14 amino acids. Germline V CDR1 and CDR2: SGHTA, FQGNSA. The DNA of the CDR3 is TGTGCCAGCGAATGGGGGCGGAGCTCCTACGAGCAGTACTTC. Its translation is CASEWGRSSYEQYF. The variable domain in full, completed from reference TRBV7-2 and TRBJ2-7, reads GAGVSQSPSNKVTEKGKDVELRCDPISGHTALYWYRQSLGQGLEFLIYFQGNSAPDKSGLPSDRFSAERTGGSVSTLTIQRTQQEDSAVYLCASEWGRSSYEQYFGPGTRLTVT.

The V call is TRBV30, the J call TRBJ2-7; no definite D call. The CDR3 totals 11 residues. V dropped 2 bases and J dropped 4 bases, with 6 bases sitting between them. Germline CDR1 and CDR2: GTSNPN and SVGIG (reference sequence). CDR3 DNA sequence: TGTGCCTGGAGTCGCAGTTACGAGCAGTACTTC. This codes for CAWSRSYEQYF.

The chain couples TRBV12-3 or TRBV12-4 to TRBJ2-7, with 7 nucleotides matching TRBD2. The CDR3 is 13 amino acids. The J segment lost 4 bases and the V segment lost 6 bases, leaving 6 bases of the junction unmatched. As DNA, the CDR3 is TGTGCCAGCAGCCCCCGCGGGGGTTACGAGCAGTACTTC. It yields the protein CASSPRGGYEQYF.

The CDR3 here is CASSQGGKTQHF. In DNA form, the CDR3 reads TGTGCCAGCAGCCAAGGAGGCAAAACCCAGCATTTT. The rearrangement links TRBV3-1 (or the pseudogene TRBV3-2) to TRBJ1-5; D is unresolved. The CDR3 contains 12 residues. Germline V CDR1 and CDR2: LGHDT, YNNKEL (reference sequence). Trimming took off 1 base at V and 11 bases at J, with 9 bases between the two ends.

This clone was recorded once. This sequence joins TRBV9 and TRBJ1-5; TRBD1 agrees at 8 bases. The ends lost 3 bases at V and 3 bases at J; junction bases unmatched: 2. CDR1 is SGDLS, CDR2 YYNGEE, per germline. CDR3 length: 14 residues. The CDR3: CASSAQGDNQPQHF. CDR3 DNA sequence: TGTGCCAGCAGCGCACAGGGGGACAATCAGCCCCAGCATTTT.

This clone was observed a single time. The V gene is TRBV5-8, the J gene TRBJ1-1; perhaps TRBD1 as D (5 bases). This CDR3 contains 13 residues. In germline, CDR1 is SGHTS, CDR2 YDEGEE. Trimming cost V 4 bases and J 1 base, with 8 bases left between them. The CDR3 DNA is TGTGCCAGCAGCCAAGACAGGAACACTGAAGCTTTCTTT. Translated: CASSQDRNTEAFF.

A few counts support this clone. This chain joins TRBV4-3 and TRBJ2-7; unclear D gene. Germline CDR1 LGHNA, CDR2 YSLEER. Trimming removed 4 bases at V and 3 bases at J, with 16 bases between. This CDR3 region has 15 residues. CDR3 loop: CASSREFAEDYEQYF. The CDR3 DNA is TGCGCCAGCAGCCGAGAATTCGCAGAAGACTACGAGCAGTACTTC.

The rearrangement joins TRBV7-2 to TRBJ2-7; D might be TRBD2 (6 bases). The CDR3 has 15 amino acids. The V end lost 3 bases, the J end lost 6 bases, and 18 bases lay between the germline ends. Looked up from germline, CDR1 is SGHTA and CDR2 is FQGNSA. The CDR3 DNA is TGTGCCAGCAGCTTCGTGGTGACTAGGTTGGGCGAGCAGTACTTC. Translated, it gives CASSFVVTRLGEQYF.

The gene calls are TRBV5-8 and TRBJ1-3; D is ambiguous. The germline V and J ends were trimmed by 5 bases and 0 bases, with 9 bases remaining between them. This CDR3 has 14 residues. CDR1 is SGHTS and CDR2 is YDEGEE in the germline V gene. CDR3: CASRERDSGNTIYF. CDR3 nucleotide sequence: TGTGCCAGCAGAGAACGGGACTCTGGAAACACCATATATTTT.

The chain uses TRBV7-6 and TRBJ2-1; D may be TRBD1 (5 bases). V dropped 7 bases and J dropped 4 bases, with 11 bases sitting between them. In germline, CDR1 is SGHVS, CDR2 FNYEAQ. The CDR3 spans 13 residues. The DNA for the CDR3 is TGTGCCAGCACCCCAGGGCGTTACAATGAGCAGTTCTTC. This sequence encodes CASTPGRYNEQFF.

This chain uses TRBV11-1 with TRBJ2-1, with 7 positions matching TRBD1. Germline V CDR1 and CDR2: SGHAT, FQDESV (reference sequence). V shed 6 bases, J shed 6 bases, and the junction held 8 bases outside the gene matches. This CDR3 comprises 14 residues. The CDR3 DNA is TGTGCCAGCAGACTAGACAGGGCGGGCAATGAGCAGTTCTTC. Amino acid sequence: CASRLDRAGNEQFF. Full variable domain (rest looked up from reference TRBV11-1 and TRBJ2-1): EAEVAQSPRYKITEKSQAVAFWCDPISGHATLYWYRQILGQGPELLVQFQDESVVDDSQLPKDRFSAERLKGVDSTLKIQPAELGDSAMYLCASRLDRAGNEQFFGPGTRLTVL.

This clone has just a few counts. V and J are TRBV7-2 and TRBJ1-4; D unclear. V lost 0 bases and J lost 8, with 7 bases in between. Looked up from germline, CDR1 is SGHTA and CDR2 is FQGNSA. This CDR3 spans 13 amino acids. The CDR3 coding sequence is TGTGCCAGCAGCTTAGCGCTGCGGGAAAAACTGTTTTTT. Translating it yields CASSLALREKLFF.

J is TRBJ1-1 and V is TRBV6-2 or TRBV6-3; D is undetermined. V lost 2 bases and J lost 7, with 14 bases in between. This CDR3 is 14 amino acids long. Germline CDR1 is MNHEY and CDR2 is SVGEGT. The CDR3 loop reads CASSYVAGVGEAFF. The CDR3, as DNA: TGTGCCAGCAGTTACGTCGCGGGAGTGGGTGAAGCTTTCTTT.

In its sample, this clone is medium-sized. The rearrangement joins TRBV18 to TRBJ2-7; possibly TRBD1 for D (5 bases). Trimming removed 4 bases at V and 0 bases at J, with 10 bases between. The CDR3 extends over 14 amino acids. The germline CDR1 and CDR2 sequences are KGHSH and LQKENI. This CDR3 reads CASSQQDASYEQYF. In nucleotides, the CDR3 is TGTGCCAGCTCACAACAGGACGCCTCCTACGAGCAGTACTTC.

V is TRBV7-2 and J is TRBJ2-7; 7 bases fit TRBD2. CDR3 length equals 13 residues. Germline V lookup: CDR1 SGHTA, CDR2 FQGNSA. V was pared by 5 bases and J by 3 bases, with 4 bases of the junction left unmatched. The CDR3 coding sequence is TGTGCCAGCAGCCGGGGGAGGGGCTACGAGCAGTACTTC. Protein product: CASSRGRGYEQYF.

This clone showed up just a few times. This rearrangement joins TRBV18 to TRBJ2-1; 10 nucleotides align to TRBD2. Germline assignment: CDR1 KGHSH and CDR2 LQKENI. This CDR3 comprises 14 residues. The V gene end was trimmed by 2 bases and the J gene end by 9 bases; junction bases not matched to a gene: 4. The CDR3 DNA follows: TGTGCCAGCTCACCAAGCGGGGGGGCCGGTGAGCAGTTCTTC. Translated: CASSPSGGAGEQFF.